This record covers a single TCR beta chain. The antigen remains unidentified. The data are from a study of early T cells in non-severe SARS-CoV-2 infection. Whole-study results and caveats: Matching with VDJdb favored anti-spike CD8 responses (missing private and CD4 specificities).

With 0 bases removed from V and 2 bases from J, the gap between germline ends came to 12 bases. This CDR3 contains 16 residues. Germline V gives CDR1 LGHNA, CDR2 YSLEER. TCRdb independently ran MiXCR on the 5' RACE reads; one entry per CDR3 protein. The table shows under 65,000 distinct CDR3 sequences, with about 12% occurring only once. What was sequenced was whole blood. This receptor was taken from an adult who was a healthcare worker with PCR-confirmed SARS-CoV-2 infection or an uninfected control (not recorded which). The gene calls are TRBV4-3 and TRBJ2-3; unclear D gene. The CDR3 is CASSQEGYWDTDTQYF. In DNA, the CDR3 is TGCGCCAGCAGCCAAGAGGGTTATTGGGACACAGATACGCAGTATTTT.